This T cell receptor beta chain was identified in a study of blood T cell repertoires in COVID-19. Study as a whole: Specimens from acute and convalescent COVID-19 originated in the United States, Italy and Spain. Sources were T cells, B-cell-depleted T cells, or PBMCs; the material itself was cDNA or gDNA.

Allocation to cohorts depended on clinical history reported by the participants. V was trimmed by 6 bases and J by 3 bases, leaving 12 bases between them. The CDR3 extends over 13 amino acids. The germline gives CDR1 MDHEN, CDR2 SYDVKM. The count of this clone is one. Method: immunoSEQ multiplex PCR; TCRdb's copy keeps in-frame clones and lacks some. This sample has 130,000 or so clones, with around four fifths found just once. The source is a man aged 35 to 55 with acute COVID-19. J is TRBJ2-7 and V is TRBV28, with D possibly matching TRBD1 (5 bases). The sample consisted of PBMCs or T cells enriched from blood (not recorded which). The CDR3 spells CASREGVDYEQYF. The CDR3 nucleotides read TGTGCCAGCAGGGAAGGGGTCGACTACGAGCAGTACTTC.